The present entry profiles one TCR beta chain with its context. The CDR3 extends over 13 amino acids. V gave up 6 bases and J gave up 2 bases, with 10 bases separating them. These data come from a study of patients and donors after allogeneic stem cell transplantation. TCRdb recomputed calls from the RT-PCR reads with MiXCR, one row per CDR3 protein. The profile covers about 100,000 distinct CDR3 sequences, with less than 45% appearing a single time and 27% taken by the ten largest. The material sequenced was blood, either unsorted or a sorted T cell fraction (not recorded which). The sequence came from a human donor who was either an allogeneic HSCT recipient or a stem cell or donor lymphocyte infusion donor (not recorded which). It is not recorded whose cells these are; they may come from a transplant donor. The chain combines TRBV12-3 or TRBV12-4 with TRBJ1-2, with unresolved D. For the CDR3, the DNA is TGTGCCAGCAGGTTTTTAGAGAACTATGGCTACACCTTC. It encodes CASRFLENYGYTF.